Listed here are 5 T cell receptor beta chains from one sample, sequenced in a study of neurological immune-mediated disorders. A single record per CDR3 protein comes from TCRdb applying MiXCR to the 5' RACE reads. The data contain tens of thousands of distinct CDR3 sequences, roughly an eighth of them singletons. Material for sequencing was PBMCs. The receptor set was obtained from a woman aged 45-59 years in good health.

This clonotype was seen at least ten times. This chain links TRBV10-3 with TRBJ2-1; the D is unclear. Deletions cut 2 bases from V and 8 bases from J, with 10 bases between. CDR1 is ENHRY, CDR2 SYGVKD, per germline. The CDR3 has 13 residues. DNA of the CDR3: TGTGCCATCAGTGAGACTGGGCTACATGAGCAGTTCTTC. This sequence encodes CAISETGLHEQFF.

A single count supports this clonotype. A much larger clone differs by one base, so this may be a read error. CDR3 nucleotide sequence: TGTGCCAGCAGCAAGGACGACTATGGCTACACCTTC. This encodes CASSKDDYGYTF. V usage is TRBV9 and J usage is TRBJ1-2; no definite D call. CDR1 is SGDLS and CDR2 is YYNGEE in the germline V gene. The CDR3 sequence is 12 residues long. Deletions cut 4 bases from V and 3 bases from J, with 7 bases between.

There are many counts of this clonotype. The chain carries TRBV20-1 and TRBJ1-1, with TRBD1 matching 7 bases. V shed 5 bases and J 7 bases; nucleotides not matched to a gene: 13. CDR1 DFQATT and CDR2 SNEGSKA come from the germline V gene (reference sequence). The CDR3 runs to 14 residues. This CDR3 is CSARPAGGRIEAFF. The CDR3 DNA follows: TGCAGTGCTCGCCCGGCAGGGGGGAGGATTGAAGCTTTCTTT.

Turning to this clonotype: A clone one base away is much larger, so this may be a read error. Because the CDR3 is missing its conserved closing phenylalanine or tryptophan, this is likely a read error. The J gene is TRBJ2-7, the V gene TRBV15, with TRBD2 identical over 9 bases. This CDR3 spans 15 amino acids. CDR1 LNHNV and CDR2 YYDKDF come from the germline V gene (reference sequence). V lost 1 base to trimming and J lost 7 bases; unmatched junction nucleotides: 8. The CDR3, as DNA: TGTGCCACCAGCAGAGTCTCGCTAGCGGGAACAGAGCAGTACTAC. Translated: CATSRVSLAGTEQYY.

Ten or more counts support this clonotype. Written as DNA, the CDR3 is TGCGCCAGCAGCTTCTCGCAGGGGGACACTGAAGCTTTCTTT. Protein sequence: CASSFSQGDTEAFF. This rearrangement joins TRBV5-1 to TRBJ1-1; 7 bases map to TRBD1. This CDR3 spans 14 amino acids. V lost 2 bases, J lost 3 bases, and 4 bases stayed unmatched. Germline loops: CDR1 SGHRS, CDR2 YFSETQ.